These 4 T cell receptor beta chains were all obtained from the same sample, sequenced in a study of T cell changes during pregnancy in multiple sclerosis. Generated by immunoSEQ multiplex PCR, the TCRdb table keeps only in-frame clones and is missing some. The table includes fewer than 40,000 clones, approximately 91% detected once. The material sequenced was CD4+ T cells from peripheral blood mononuclear cells, taken after pregnancy. All receptors come from a female donor in good health, enrolled as a control in a pregnancy study.

The chain joins TRBV6-5 to TRBJ1-1; D might be TRBD1 (6 bases). Germline-derived CDR1 and CDR2 are MNHEY and SVGAGI. Trimming shortened V by 6 bases and J by 0 bases, and 11 bases separated the two germline ends. The CDR3 is 14 amino acids. The CDR3 region is CASSGGQLNTEAFF. The DNA for the CDR3 is TGTGCCAGCAGCGGCGGACAGTTGAACACTGAAGCTTTCTTT.

This clone was found a few times. This chain joins TRBV11-3 and TRBJ2-7; TRBD1 is a possible D gene (5 bases). This CDR3 is 12 amino acids long. The V gene lost 4 bases and the J gene lost 3 bases, with 7 bases spanning the gap. Germline-derived CDR1 and CDR2 are SGHNT and YENEEA. The CDR3 DNA reads as TGTGCCAGCAGCTCGACAGACTACGAGCAGTACTTC. Protein sequence: CASSSTDYEQYF.

The chain links TRBV19 to TRBJ2-7; perhaps TRBD2 as D (6 bases). Germline CDR1 and CDR2: LNHDA and SQIVND (reference sequence). The length of the CDR3 is 13 residues. Trimming took 7 bases from V and 4 from J, leaving 14 bases between them. CDR3 nucleotides: TGTGCCAGTACCCCTTCGGAGGGGTACGAGCAGTACTTC. Translation: CASTPSEGYEQYF.

The chain uses TRBV7-9 and TRBJ2-5, with TRBD1 matching over 9 bases. CDR3 length equals 13 residues. Germline CDR1 SEHNR, CDR2 FQNEAQ (reference sequence). V gave up 4 bases and J gave up 5 bases; unmatched junction bases: 2. The CDR3 nucleotides are TGTGCCAGCAGCTCCGGGACAGGGGAGACCCAGTACTTC. It encodes CASSSGTGETQYF.